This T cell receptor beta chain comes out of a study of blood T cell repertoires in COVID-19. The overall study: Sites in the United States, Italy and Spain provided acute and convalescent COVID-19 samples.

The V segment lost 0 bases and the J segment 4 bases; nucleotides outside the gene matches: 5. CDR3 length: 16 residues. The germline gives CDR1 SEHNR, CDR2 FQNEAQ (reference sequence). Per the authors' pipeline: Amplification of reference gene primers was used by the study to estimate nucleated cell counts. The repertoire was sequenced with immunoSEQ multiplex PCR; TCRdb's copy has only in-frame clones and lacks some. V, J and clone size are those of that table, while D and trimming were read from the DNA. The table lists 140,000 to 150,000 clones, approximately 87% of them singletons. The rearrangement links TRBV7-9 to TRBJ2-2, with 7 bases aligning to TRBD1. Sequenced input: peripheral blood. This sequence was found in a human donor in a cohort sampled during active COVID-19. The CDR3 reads CASSLAKGGGTGELFF. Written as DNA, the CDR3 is TGTGCCAGCAGCTTAGCCAAAGGGGGCGGCACCGGGGAGCTGTTTTTT.